These 27 T cell receptor beta chains were sequenced from one sample in a study of blood T cell repertoires in COVID-19. Clones were sequenced by immunoSEQ multiplex PCR, and TCRdb holds only the in-frame ones, with some missing. The data show about 98,000 clones, with over 70% seen just once and approximately 4% held by the top ten. Sequenced material: peripheral blood. The source is a man in his sixties with acute or convalescent COVID-19.

This clone has a single count. CDR3 sequence reads: CATSQQGSSSYEQYV. Written as DNA, the CDR3 is TGTGCCACCAGTCAACAGGGGTCGAGCTCCTACGAGCAGTACGTC. V gene TRBV24-1 combines with J gene TRBJ2-7, with 7 positions matching TRBD1. Unmatched junction bases numbered 7, after V lost 6 bases and J lost 0 bases. Germline V CDR1 and CDR2: KGHDR, SFDVKD. The CDR3 totals 15 residues.

The rearrangement uses TRBV6-5 and TRBJ2-1; 7 positions match TRBD2. Germline CDR1 and CDR2: MNHEY and SVGAGI. This CDR3 region has 13 residues. V was clipped by 9 bases and J by 8 bases; unmatched bases: 10. CDR3 bases: TGTGCCAGTCACGGACTAGGGGAAGATGAGCAGTTCTTC. Translating gives CASHGLGEDEQFF.

The chain uses TRBV25-1 and TRBJ2-7, with 7 positions matching TRBD1. The CDR3 consists of 14 residues. Germline V gene lookup returns CDR1 MGHDK and CDR2 SYGVNS. The V gene end was trimmed by 1 base and the J gene end by 1 base; junction bases not matched to a gene: 1. The CDR3 loop is CASSESGQSYEQYF. In nucleotides, the CDR3 is TGTGCCAGCAGTGAATCGGGACAGTCCTACGAGCAGTACTTC.

Details on this clone: The sample contains more than one DNA sequence encoding this CDR3. V usage is TRBV30 and J usage is TRBJ1-1, with D unclear. The germline CDR1 and CDR2 sequences are GTSNPN and SVGIG (reference sequence). This CDR3 spans 12 amino acids. The V gene lost 0 bases and the J gene lost 4 bases, with 6 bases spanning the gap. The CDR3 DNA sequence: TGTGCCTGGAGTGTGCGGGGCACTGAAGCTTTCTTT. Amino acid sequence: CAWSVRGTEAFF.

The V gene is TRBV6-5, the J gene TRBJ1-5; D is ambiguous. Trimming stripped 0 bases from V and 6 bases from J, with 6 bases between. Per the germline V gene, CDR1 is MNHEY and CDR2 is SVGAGI. The length of the CDR3 is 13 residues. The DNA for the CDR3 is TGTGCCAGCAGTTACTCGTCGGGTCAGCCCCAGCATTTT. Encoded protein: CASSYSSGQPQHF.

The sample holds a few counts of this clone. The chain combines TRBV19 with TRBJ1-1; 8 bases are shared with TRBD1. Germline V CDR1 and CDR2: LNHDA, SQIVND (reference sequence). This CDR3 has 15 residues. V was clipped by 8 bases and J by 0 bases; unmatched bases: 8. CDR3 nucleotide sequence: TGTGCCAGTCTGTTGACAGGGGATATGAACACTGAAGCTTTCTTT. This translates into CASLLTGDMNTEAFF.

This chain uses TRBV20-1 with TRBJ1-1; D gene unclear. The CDR3 contains 11 residues. Germline-derived CDR1 and CDR2 are DFQATT and SNEGSKA (reference sequence). Trimming removed 1 base from V and 7 bases from J, with 7 bases in between. CDR3 in DNA: TGCAGTGCTAGAGTCAAGAGTGAAGCTTTCTTT. It specifies CSARVKSEAFF.

This clone has only one observation. The rearrangement joins TRBV18 to TRBJ1-2, with 9 bases fitting TRBD1. After removal of 1 base from V and 7 bases from J, the junction contained 4 bases not matched to a gene. This CDR3 is 14 amino acids long. Germline values: CDR1 KGHSH, CDR2 LQKENI. The CDR3 protein is CASSPQDRGGGYTF. CDR3 nucleotide sequence: TGTGCCAGCTCACCACAGGACAGGGGTGGTGGCTACACCTTC.

This chain joins TRBV29-1 and TRBJ1-5; tentatively, D is TRBD1 (5 bases). V lost 6 bases and J 0 bases, leaving 12 bases between the germline ends. CDR3 length: 14 amino acids. Germline CDR1 and CDR2: SQVTM and ANQGSEA. The CDR3 coding sequence is TGCAGCGTCCTCGGCAGGGATAGCAATCAGCCCCAGCATTTT. Translating gives CSVLGRDSNQPQHF.

The J gene is TRBJ2-1, the V gene TRBV18; D possibly corresponds to TRBD1 (6 bases). The CDR3 sequence is 14 residues long. Germline CDR1 and CDR2: KGHSH and LQKENI. Trimming took off 2 bases at V and 5 bases at J, with 10 bases between the two ends. The CDR3 bases are TGTGCCAGCTCACCAGGACAGTTAAACAATGAGCAGTTCTTC. Protein sequence: CASSPGQLNNEQFF.

The DNA of the CDR3 is TGTGCCAGCAGCTCGGGGCAGGGAGGTCCCTACTATGGCTACACCTTC. This codes for CASSSGQGGPYYGYTF. The rearrangement links TRBV5-4 to TRBJ1-2, with D tentatively TRBD1 (5 bases). The CDR3 sequence is 16 residues long. V shed 3 bases and J shed 3 bases, with 18 bases lying between them. Germline CDR1 and CDR2: SGHNT and YYREEE (reference sequence). The whole variable domain, filled in from reference TRBV5-4 and TRBJ1-2, reads ETGVTQSPTHLIKTRGQQVTLRCSSQSGHNTVSWYQQALGQGPQFIFQYYREEENGRGNFPPRFSGLQFPNYSSELNVNALELDDSALYLCASSSGQGGPYYGYTFGSGTRLTVV.

V gene TRBV11-2 combines with J gene TRBJ2-3, with D unclear. This CDR3 contains 11 residues. Germline CDR1 and CDR2: SGHAT and FQNNGV. Trimming shortened V by 9 bases and J by 3 bases, and 7 bases separated the two germline ends. The CDR3 region is CASSPTDTQYF. CDR3 in DNA: TGTGCCAGTAGCCCGACAGATACGCAGTATTTT.

The chain employs TRBV11-2 and TRBJ2-7; D may be TRBD2 (6 bases). Germline lookup yields CDR1 SGHAT and CDR2 FQNNGV. The CDR3 contains 15 residues. Trimming removed 4 bases at V and 4 bases at J, with 17 bases between. The CDR3 region is CASSSGGTRKYEQYV. The CDR3 bases are TGTGCCAGCAGCTCGGGTGGGACTCGAAAGTACGAGCAGTACGTC.

V gene TRBV5-5 combines with J gene TRBJ1-1, with 8 bases lining up with TRBD1. With 5 bases clipped from V and 4 bases from J, the junction kept 7 bases outside the gene matches. Germline-derived CDR1 and CDR2 are SGHKS and YYEKEE (reference sequence). CDR3 length: 14 amino acids. CDR3 in amino acids: CASRKDREGTEAFF. CDR3 DNA sequence: TGTGCCAGCAGAAAGGACAGGGAAGGCACTGAAGCTTTCTTT.

The chain is built from TRBV5-4 and TRBJ2-5; 8 bases line up with TRBD2. This CDR3 has 15 amino acids. The V gene's germline CDR1 is SGHNT and CDR2 YYREEE (reference sequence). V lost 4 bases to trimming and J lost 0 bases; unmatched junction nucleotides: 5. CDR3 in DNA: TGTGCCAGCAGCACCCAGCGGGAGTACCAAGAGACCCAGTACTTC. This encodes CASSTQREYQETQYF.

The V gene is TRBV6-5, the J gene TRBJ1-2; TRBD1 might be the D (5 bases). The V gene's germline CDR1 is MNHEY and CDR2 SVGAGI. Trimming cost V 2 bases and J 5 bases, with 9 bases left between them. This CDR3 is built from 13 residues. CDR3 amino acids: CASSYDRQYGYTF. CDR3 coding DNA: TGTGCCAGCAGTTACGACAGACAATATGGCTACACCTTC.

By share, this clone counts as medium-sized. The V call is TRBV5-1, the J call TRBJ2-7; TRBD2 matches at 16 bases. Trimming cost V 0 bases and J 6 bases; bases outside gene matches: 9. Germline V gene data show CDR1 as SGHRS and CDR2 as YFSETQ. This CDR3 is 18 amino acids long. As DNA, the CDR3 is TGCGCCAGCAGCTTGGGGCCGGGACTAGCGGGAGGGCAAACCGAGCAGTACGTC. This sequence encodes CASSLGPGLAGGQTEQYV.

This chain connects TRBV18 to TRBJ1-6; D ambiguous. Trimming cost V 2 bases and J 0 bases, with 11 bases left between them. Germline values: CDR1 KGHSH, CDR2 LQKENI. The CDR3 is 17 amino acids. The CDR3 coding sequence is TGTGCCAGCTCACCAGGGCCGGGGAGCTCCTATAATTCACCCCTCCACTTT. Translating it yields CASSPGPGSSYNSPLHF.

The V call is TRBV7-9, the J call TRBJ1-1; no clear D gene. Trimming left V 2 bases short and J 0 bases short, with 4 bases between. Germline V gene data show CDR1 as SEHNR and CDR2 as FQNEAQ (reference sequence). The CDR3 contains 13 residues. In DNA, the CDR3 is TGTGCCAGCAGCTTACCAATGAACACTGAAGCTTTCTTT. This encodes CASSLPMNTEAFF.

The genes are TRBV5-1 and TRBJ2-2; TRBD1 matches at 8 bases. CDR1 and CDR2 (germline): SGHRS, YFSETQ. The length of the CDR3 is 14 residues. V lost 8 bases to trimming and J lost 2 bases; unmatched junction nucleotides: 5. CDR3 nucleotides: TGCGCCAGTACGGACAGGGTCAACACCGGGGAGCTGTTTTTT. Its protein product is CASTDRVNTGELFF.

This clone was recorded once. The chain uses TRBV24-1 and TRBJ2-1; weak D call: TRBD2 (7 bases). Trimming took 0 bases from V and 8 from J, leaving 16 bases between them. The CDR3 runs to 16 residues. CDR1 KGHDR and CDR2 SFDVKD come from the germline V gene. The CDR3 DNA reads as TGTGCCACCAGTGATTTGCAAGGGGGGGCTGTGGATGAGCAGTTCTTC. This codes for CATSDLQGGAVDEQFF.

The chain combines TRBV5-1 with TRBJ2-5, with D unresolved. CDR3 length: 15 residues. Germline CDR1 SGHRS, CDR2 YFSETQ. V lost 0 bases and J 5 bases, leaving 14 bases between the germline ends. The CDR3 is CASSLAGSSRETQYF. DNA of the CDR3: TGCGCCAGCAGCTTGGCAGGCTCTTCACGGGAGACCCAGTACTTC.

This clone was picked up a small number of times. The V and J genes are TRBV29-1 and TRBJ2-1; TRBD1 is a possible D gene (6 bases). V was shortened by 4 bases and J by 6 bases, with 10 bases between the two germline ends. The CDR3 is made up of 12 amino acids. Per germline, CDR1 SQVTM and CDR2 ANQGSEA. The CDR3 loop reads CSVARGGNEQFF. The CDR3 nucleotides read TGCAGCGTTGCCAGGGGTGGCAATGAGCAGTTCTTC.

The gene calls are TRBV5-1 and TRBJ1-6; D perhaps matches TRBD1 (5 bases). Trimming stripped 0 bases from V and 7 bases from J, with 14 bases between. The CDR3 has 16 residues. Germline CDR1 is SGHRS and CDR2 is YFSETQ. The DNA for the CDR3 is TGCGCCAGCAGCTTGGTGGCAGGGCCCGGCAATTCACCCCTCCACTTT. It translates to CASSLVAGPGNSPLHF.

The V call is TRBV19, the J call TRBJ1-3, with a tentative D call TRBD1 (6 bases). Germline-derived CDR1 and CDR2 are LNHDA and SQIVND (reference sequence). The CDR3 totals 14 residues. Trimming took off 10 bases at V and 1 base at J, with 14 bases between the two ends. Here the CDR3 reads CATLRGRSGNTIYF. The CDR3 DNA sequence: TGTGCCACTCTCAGGGGAAGGTCTGGAAACACCATATATTTT.

This clone has only a few counts. The gene calls are TRBV6-5 and TRBJ2-5; TRBD2 is a possible D gene (6 bases). CDR1 and CDR2 from the germline V gene are MNHEY and SVGAGI. This CDR3 region has 15 residues. V shed 4 bases and J shed 5 bases, with 17 bases lying between them. In DNA, the CDR3 is TGTGCCAGCAGTTTCGATCCGGGACTGAGGGAGACCCAGTACTTC. Translated, it gives CASSFDPGLRETQYF.

The rearrangement links TRBV19 to TRBJ2-3; 12 bases align to TRBD2. The CDR3 consists of 17 residues. V shed 5 bases and J 8 bases; nucleotides not matched to a gene: 14. Germline values: CDR1 LNHDA, CDR2 SQIVND (reference sequence). The CDR3 region has the DNA TGTGCCAGTAGTTCCACCCAACTAGCGGGAGGAAGGGGTACGCAGTATTTT. Translated, it gives CASSSTQLAGGRGTQYF.